The TCR beta chain described here comes from a study of blood T cell repertoires in COVID-19. Study context: The United States, Italy and Spain provided the acute and convalescent COVID-19 samples. T cells, B-cell-depleted T cells, or PBMCs provided the cDNA or gDNA that served as material.

Germline V gene data show CDR1 as SGHDT and CDR2 as YYEEEE. The V gene lost 1 base and the J gene lost 1 base, with 14 bases spanning the gap. CDR3 length: 16 residues. Original analysis: The assay estimated nucleated cells by amplifying reference gene primers. Here immunoSEQ multiplex PCR was the method, and the copy in TCRdb shows in-frame clones only, minus some. That table is the source of V, J and clone size, and D and trimming were worked out from the DNA. The sample holds about 130,000 clones, about 84% seen once. The specimen was peripheral blood. The sequence came from a woman aged 55 to 70 with acute or convalescent COVID-19. V gene TRBV5-6 combines with J gene TRBJ1-1; weak D call: TRBD1 (5 bases). CDR3 amino acids: CASSLLGQTANTEAFF. As DNA, the CDR3 is TGTGCCAGCAGCTTGCTGGGGCAAACGGCGAACACTGAAGCTTTCTTT.